The present T cell receptor beta chain was sequenced within a study of T-cell memory formation after mild COVID-19. Whole-study findings and limits: A second wave expanding day 15 to 37 was CD4+-biased; contracting clones were balanced.

CDR1 MGHRA and CDR2 YSYEKL come from the germline V gene. This CDR3 region has 15 residues. J lost 3 bases, V lost 5 bases, and 7 bases had no gene match. 5'RACE, which relied on constant-segment primers, yielded TCR alpha and TCR beta cDNA libraries carrying sample barcodes and UMIs. TCRdb redid the calling of the 5' RACE reads with MiXCR, one entry per CDR3 protein. Seen here are 400,000 or so distinct CDR3 sequences, 20% observed once, and the top ten hold around 8%. A note on this clonotype: The antigen is not known.

The chain employs TRBV4-1 and TRBJ2-7; 10 bases align to TRBD1. Material: PBMCs or a T cell subset sorted from them (not recorded which). The TCR originated in an adult woman who had mild COVID-19 (a few samples of this study predate the infection). Cell type and time point are not known. This CDR3 reads CASSTRDRGYYEQYF. The CDR3 nucleotides are TGCGCCAGCAGCACCCGGGACAGGGGATACTACGAGCAGTACTTC.